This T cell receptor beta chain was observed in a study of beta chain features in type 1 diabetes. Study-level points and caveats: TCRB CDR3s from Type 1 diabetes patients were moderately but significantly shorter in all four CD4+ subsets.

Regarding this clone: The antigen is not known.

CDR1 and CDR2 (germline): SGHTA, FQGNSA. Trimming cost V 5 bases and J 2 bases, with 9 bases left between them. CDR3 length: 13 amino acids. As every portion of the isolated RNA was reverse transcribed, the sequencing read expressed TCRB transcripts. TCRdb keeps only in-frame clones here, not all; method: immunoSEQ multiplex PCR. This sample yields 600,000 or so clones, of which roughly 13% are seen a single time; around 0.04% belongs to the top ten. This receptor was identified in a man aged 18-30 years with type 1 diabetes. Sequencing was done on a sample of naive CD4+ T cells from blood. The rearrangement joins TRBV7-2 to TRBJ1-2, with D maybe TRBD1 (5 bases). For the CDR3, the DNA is TGTGCCAGCAGCCCCCAGGGAAACTATGGCTACACCTTC. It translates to CASSPQGNYGYTF.